These 27 T cell receptor beta chains were sequenced from one sample in a study of blood T cells in healthy people across ages. Sample-barcoded 5' priming and a J-beta primer mix drove a second PCR of about 6 to 11 cycles. Via MiXCR, TCRdb re-called the 5' RACE reads, giving one row per CDR3 protein. In the table there are fewer than 800,000 distinct CDR3 sequences, over 20% of which are singletons. Sequencing used blood. These receptors all stem from a man between 65 and 85 years old in good health.

The chain is built from TRBV4-1 and TRBJ2-4, with unresolved D. The CDR3 loop spans 14 amino acids. V was shortened by 2 bases and J by 0 bases, with 5 bases between the two germline ends. The V gene's germline CDR1 is MGHRA and CDR2 YSYEKL. CDR3 nucleotide sequence: TGCGCCAGCAGCCAAATACTAGCCAAAAACATTCAGTACTTC. It specifies CASSQILAKNIQYF.

The chain combines TRBV3-1 with TRBJ2-7; D is undetermined. The CDR3 length is 14 residues. V shed 0 bases and J shed 4 bases, with 10 bases lying between them. Per the germline V gene, CDR1 is LGHDT and CDR2 is YNNKEL (reference sequence). For the CDR3, the DNA is TGTGCCAGCAGCCAAGATGGAATCACATACGAGCAGTACTTC. Translated, it gives CASSQDGITYEQYF.

This sequence joins TRBV20-1 and TRBJ1-4; no definite D call. V was pared by 0 bases and J by 7 bases, with 12 bases between. Germline CDR1 DFQATT, CDR2 SNEGSKA (reference sequence). CDR3 length: 14 residues. This chain's CDR3 is CSARDNGSREKLFF. CDR3 in DNA: TGCAGTGCTAGAGATAACGGATCGCGTGAAAAACTGTTTTTT.

V and J are TRBV4-3 and TRBJ2-1, with a tentative D call TRBD2 (5 bases). This CDR3 is built from 19 residues. Between the trimmed V and J ends, which lost 0 bases and 7 bases, there was a span of 25 bases. CDR1 is LGHNA and CDR2 is YSLEER in the germline V gene. The CDR3 DNA is TGCGCCAGCAGCCAAGATCGAAACTTGCTGACTATCCTTCAAAATGAGCAGTTCTTC. Amino acids: CASSQDRNLLTILQNEQFF.

This clonotype occurred many times. The CDR3 DNA is TGTGCCAGCAGTCCTTCATCCGGGAAAAAAAAGGCCGAGCAGTACTTC. Protein sequence: CASSPSSGKKKAEQYF. V gene TRBV28 combines with J gene TRBJ2-7; perhaps TRBD2 as D (5 bases). Trimming took 5 bases from V and 6 from J, leaving 23 bases between them. The germline gives CDR1 MDHEN, CDR2 SYDVKM. The CDR3 contains 16 residues.

As for this clonotype: It may be a read error: a sequence one base away is much more abundant. The chain employs TRBV27 and TRBJ2-7; D remains unclear. The CDR3 length is 11 residues. Germline CDR1 is MNHEY and CDR2 is SMNVEV (reference sequence). CDR3 amino acids: CASSRGDEQCF. The CDR3 bases are TGTGCCAGCAGTAGAGGCGACGAGCAGTGCTTC.

The CDR3 region is CASRTNGQGVDTEAFF. CDR3 sequence (DNA): TGTGCCAGCAGAACCAACGGACAGGGCGTGGACACTGAAGCTTTCTTT. The chain links TRBV28 to TRBJ1-1; 8 positions agree with TRBD1. The trim removed 6 bases at V and 3 bases at J, leaving 12 bases unmatched. Germline lookup yields CDR1 MDHEN and CDR2 SYDVKM. CDR3 size: 16 residues.

This clonotype was seen a handful of times. The chain employs TRBV3-1 and TRBJ2-3; maybe TRBD2 (5 bases). CDR3 size: 17 residues. Germline loops: CDR1 LGHDT, CDR2 YNNKEL (reference sequence). Trimming shortened V by 1 base and J by 6 bases, and 20 bases separated the two germline ends. The CDR3 loop is CASSQVKFARRPDTQYF. DNA for the CDR3: TGTGCCAGCAGCCAAGTAAAGTTCGCTCGGAGGCCGGATACGCAGTATTTT.

The CDR3 DNA sequence: TGTGCCAGCCGGGCAGGCAAAAACATTCAGTACTTC. Its translation: CASRAGKNIQYF. The chain uses TRBV6-2 or TRBV6-3 and TRBJ2-4, with D hard to call. The germline CDR1 and CDR2 sequences are MNHEY and SVGEGT. This CDR3 comprises 12 residues. Trimming took 8 bases from V and 3 from J, leaving 8 bases between them.

The chain links TRBV24-1 to TRBJ2-2, with 8 bases that match TRBD2. Germline CDR1 and CDR2: KGHDR and SFDVKD. The V segment lost 3 bases and the J segment 5 bases; nucleotides outside the gene matches: 7. This CDR3 comprises 16 residues. As DNA, the CDR3 is TGTGCCACCAGTGATGGTGCGGGAGGAGCTACCGGGGAGCTGTTTTTT. Translation gives CATSDGAGGATGELFF.

The chain joins TRBV6-2 or TRBV6-3 to TRBJ1-5; D may be TRBD1 (6 bases). CDR1 and CDR2 from the germline V gene are MNHEY and SVGEGT. There are 15 residues in the CDR3. Deletions cut 6 bases from V and 2 bases from J, with 14 bases between. In nucleotides, the CDR3 is TGTGCCAGCAGAACAGGGTTCTATGGCAATCAGCCCCAGCATTTT. Residues: CASRTGFYGNQPQHF.

For this clonotype: A much larger clone lies one base from this, so it may be a read error. The chain combines TRBV3-1 with TRBJ2-1; TRBD1 matches 7 bases. The CDR3 sequence is 13 residues long. Germline loops: CDR1 LGHDT, CDR2 YNNKEL (reference sequence). This CDR3 is CASSQDPGTERFF. DNA for the CDR3: TGTGCCAGCAGCCAAGATCCCGGGACAGAGCGGTTCTTC.

This clonotype was seen a handful of times. This chain connects TRBV5-1 to TRBJ2-5, with 7 bases matching TRBD2. The CDR3 runs 15 residues. Germline assignment: CDR1 SGHRS and CDR2 YFSETQ. Unmatched junction bases numbered 7, after V lost 0 bases and J lost 5 bases. Written as DNA, the CDR3 is TGCGCCAGCAGCTTGGATCTAGCGGATAAGGAGACCCAGTACTTC. Translation gives CASSLDLADKETQYF.

This clonotype turned up a few times. This sequence joins TRBV29-1 and TRBJ2-3; TRBD1 might be the D (5 bases). Per the germline V gene, CDR1 is SQVTM and CDR2 is ANQGSEA. V lost 4 bases to trimming and J lost 4 bases, with 15 bases between them. The CDR3 spans 14 residues. The CDR3 DNA follows: TGCAGCGTTGGCAGGGATCCCAACGCAGATACGCAGTATTTT. Encoded protein: CSVGRDPNADTQYF.

This chain joins TRBV18 and TRBJ2-5, with D perhaps matching TRBD1 (6 bases). The CDR3 consists of 14 residues. Trimming pared 3 bases from V and 4 bases from J, leaving 12 bases between. CDR1 is KGHSH, CDR2 LQKENI, per germline. The CDR3 region has the DNA TGTGCCAGCTCACCGGCGGACAGACGAGAGACCCAGTACTTC. Translated, it gives CASSPADRRETQYF.

The V call is TRBV20-1, the J call TRBJ2-2; weak D call: TRBD1 (5 bases). The CDR3 is 16 amino acids. Germline V lookup: CDR1 DFQATT, CDR2 SNEGSKA (reference sequence). The V and J ends lost 1 base and 1 base respectively, with 13 bases between them. CDR3 coding DNA: TGCAGTGCTAGAGTTCCGGTGGGGCGGAACACCGGGGAGCTGTTTTTT. Its protein is CSARVPVGRNTGELFF.

Only one count was recorded for this clonotype. The rearrangement links TRBV5-1 to TRBJ1-4; 7 nucleotides align to TRBD1. The CDR3 totals 14 residues. Per the germline V gene, CDR1 is SGHRS and CDR2 is YFSETQ. Trimming at V came to 3 bases and at J to 10 bases, leaving 9 bases not matched to a gene. CDR3 DNA sequence: TGCGCCAGCAGCTCGACGACAGGGACCGGAAAACTGTTTTTT. This translates into CASSSTTGTGKLFF.

The chain uses TRBV5-1 and TRBJ2-1, with D hard to call. Germline V gene lookup returns CDR1 SGHRS and CDR2 YFSETQ. V was clipped by 3 bases and J by 0 bases, with 13 bases between them. The CDR3 length is 16 residues. CDR3 sequence reads: CASSSKKSGSYNEQFF. The CDR3 nucleotides are TGCGCCAGCAGCTCGAAAAAATCGGGCTCCTACAATGAGCAGTTCTTC.

The rearrangement links TRBV7-9 to TRBJ2-5; TRBD2 matches at 7 bases. Germline values: CDR1 SEHNR, CDR2 FQNEAQ (reference sequence). The V gene end was trimmed by 5 bases and the J gene end by 5 bases; junction bases not matched to a gene: 11. The CDR3 has 15 amino acids. The DNA for the CDR3 is TGTGCCAGCAGCCCGAATCTAGCGGTCAAGGAGACCCAGTACTTC. Its protein product is CASSPNLAVKETQYF.

The chain has TRBV5-1 and TRBJ2-3; 10 nucleotides agree with TRBD2. The germline gives CDR1 SGHRS, CDR2 YFSETQ. The V and J ends lost 4 bases and 0 bases, in that order; junction bases with no gene match: 17. This CDR3 spans 20 amino acids. DNA for the CDR3: TGCGCCAGCAGCCGCGGTACTCGCCCCAAGCGGGAGGGCAGCACAGATACGCAGTATTTT. It yields the protein CASSRGTRPKREGSTDTQYF.

The chain recombines TRBV20-1 with TRBJ2-2; 12 bases map to TRBD2. This CDR3 contains 15 residues. In germline, CDR1 is DFQATT, CDR2 SNEGSKA (reference sequence). Trimming cost V 5 bases and J 2 bases; bases outside gene matches: 3. CDR3 region: CSALAGGYNTGELFF. The CDR3 DNA sequence: TGCAGTGCTCTAGCGGGAGGGTATAACACCGGGGAGCTGTTTTTT.

In this sample, this clonotype turned up a few times. The CDR3: CASSGTNDNYGYTF. For the CDR3, the DNA is TGTGCCAGCAGTGGGACTAATGATAACTATGGCTACACCTTC. The chain combines TRBV6-1 with TRBJ1-2; D is ambiguous. The CDR3 covers 14 residues. Germline CDR1 and CDR2: MNHNS and SASEGT. Trimming removed 4 bases from V and 1 base from J, with 10 bases in between.

The V call is TRBV5-4, the J call TRBJ2-4; 9 bases map to TRBD1. Per germline, CDR1 SGHNT and CDR2 YYREEE (reference sequence). Trimming at V came to 0 bases and at J to 6 bases, leaving 1 base not matched to a gene. CDR3 length: 14 residues. In DNA, the CDR3 is TGTGCCAGCAGCTTGGGGACAGGGGTAAACATTCAGTACTTC. Protein: CASSLGTGVNIQYF.

The sample holds many counts of this clonotype. This chain joins TRBV18 and TRBJ1-4, with D maybe TRBD1 (5 bases). V gave up 3 bases and J gave up 7 bases, with 9 bases separating them. The V gene's germline CDR1 is KGHSH and CDR2 LQKENI. The CDR3 contains 13 residues. The CDR3 protein is CASSPGTFEKLFF. The CDR3 DNA sequence: TGTGCCAGCTCACCCGGGACTTTTGAAAAACTGTTTTTT.

This clonotype has a handful of counts. This chain connects TRBV2 to TRBJ1-4, with no clear D. The CDR3 has 13 residues. V lost 4 bases and J 7 bases, leaving 10 bases between the germline ends. The V gene's germline CDR1 is SNHLY and CDR2 FYNNEI. CDR3 loop: CASSAIRGEKLFF. DNA for the CDR3: TGTGCCAGCAGTGCCATACGAGGTGAAAAACTGTTTTTT.

This clonotype was counted only a few times. The CDR3 loop is CASSPGRRPEAFF. CDR3 DNA sequence: TGTGCCAGCAGCCCCGGACGTCGCCCTGAAGCTTTCTTT. The chain carries TRBV3-1 and TRBJ1-1; no clear D. In germline, CDR1 is LGHDT, CDR2 YNNKEL (reference sequence). Trimming shortened V by 4 bases and J by 6 bases, and 12 bases separated the two germline ends. This CDR3 contains 13 residues. The whole variable domain, filled in from reference TRBV3-1 and TRBJ1-1, reads DTAVSQTPKYLVTQMGNDKSIKCEQNLGHDTMYWYKQDSKKFLKIMFSYNNKELIINETVPNRFSPKSPDKAHLNLHINSLELGDSAVYFCASSPGRRPEAFFGQGTRLTVV.

The rearrangement uses TRBV28 and TRBJ2-1; D remains unclear. V lost 2 bases and J 7 bases, leaving 18 bases between the germline ends. The CDR3 contains 16 residues. The germline V gene encodes CDR1 MDHEN and CDR2 SYDVKM. CDR3 in amino acids: CASSLGSGSGRNEQFF. CDR3 nucleotides: TGTGCCAGCAGTTTAGGTAGTGGGTCAGGTCGAAATGAGCAGTTCTTC.